The T cell receptor (beta chain) described here comes from a study of T cell changes during pregnancy in multiple sclerosis. The germline V gene encodes CDR1 MNHEY and CDR2 SVGAGI. This CDR3 region has 14 residues. V was trimmed by 2 bases and J by 2 bases, leaving 8 bases between them. Repertoires were generated with immunoSEQ multiplex PCR, while TCRdb's copy carries only in-frame clones and drops some. The sample has around 80,000 clones, roughly nine tenths seen once. This sequence joins TRBV6-5 and TRBJ2-3; D uncertain. Sequencing was performed on peripheral blood, taken before pregnancy. This sequence was found in a female donor with multiple sclerosis, enrolled in a pregnancy study. In DNA form, the CDR3 reads TGTGCCAGCAGTTACGACTTAAACACAGATACGCAGTATTTT. Protein product: CASSYDLNTDTQYF.